The clone carrying this T cell receptor beta chain was seen once. This entry is derived from a study of OX40 agonist ivuxolimab in advanced cancers. Study-level background: A male proportion of 70% to 90% was recorded, with mean age around 60 years and range roughly 23 to 90.

Autoimmune disease history or systemic immunosuppression excluded patients. The assay was immunoSEQ multiplex PCR, and TCRdb's table has in-frame clones only and misses some. The sample carries more than 9,000 clones, around 85% recorded once. Germline CDR1 reads PRHDT; CDR2 reads FYEKMQ (reference sequence). The length of the CDR3 is 15 residues. Trimming stripped 0 bases from V and 1 base from J, with 10 bases between. Source: CD4+ or CD8+ T cells sorted from blood, taken in a trial of the OX40 agonist ivuxolimab. The rearrangement links TRBV13 to TRBJ2-7; TRBD1 might be the D (8 bases). The TCR was taken from an adult with an advanced solid tumor such as melanoma, head and neck, liver or kidney cancer. Here the CDR3 reads CASSLGQGGSYEQYF. In DNA form, the CDR3 reads TGTGCCAGCAGCTTAGGACAGGGGGGGTCCTACGAGCAGTACTTC.